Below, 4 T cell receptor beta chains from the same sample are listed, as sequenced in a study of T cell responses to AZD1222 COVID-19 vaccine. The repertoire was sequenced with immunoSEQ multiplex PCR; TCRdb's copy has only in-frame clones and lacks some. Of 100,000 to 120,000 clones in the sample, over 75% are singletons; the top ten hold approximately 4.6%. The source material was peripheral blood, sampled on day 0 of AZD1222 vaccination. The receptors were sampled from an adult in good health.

CDR3 bases: TGTGCCAGCAGCGCCCTAGCGGGAGGAGATACGCAGTATTTT. Its protein is CASSALAGGDTQYF. This chain joins TRBV11-3 and TRBJ2-3; TRBD2 matches at 11 bases. Per germline, CDR1 SGHNT and CDR2 YENEEA. This CDR3 is built from 14 residues. The V segment lost 5 bases and the J segment 5 bases; nucleotides outside the gene matches: 3.

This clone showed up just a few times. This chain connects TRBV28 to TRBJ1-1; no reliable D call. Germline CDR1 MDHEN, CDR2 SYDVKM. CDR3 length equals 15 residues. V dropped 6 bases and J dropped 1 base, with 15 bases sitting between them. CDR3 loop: CASRSRRRENTEAFF. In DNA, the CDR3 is TGTGCCAGCAGGTCCCGAAGGAGGGAGAACACTGAAGCTTTCTTT.

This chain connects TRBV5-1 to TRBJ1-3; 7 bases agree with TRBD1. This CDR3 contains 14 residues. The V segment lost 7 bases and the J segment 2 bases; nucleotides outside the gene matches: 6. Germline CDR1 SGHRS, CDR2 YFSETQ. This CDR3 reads CASREGATGNTIYF. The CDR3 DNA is TGCGCCAGCCGCGAGGGGGCAACTGGAAACACCATATATTTT. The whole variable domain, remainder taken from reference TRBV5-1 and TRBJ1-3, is KAGVTQTPRYLIKTRGQQVTLSCSPISGHRSVSWYQQTPGQGLQFLFEYFSETQRNKGNFPGRFSGRQFSNSRSEMNVSTLELGDSALYLCASREGATGNTIYFGEGSWLTVV.

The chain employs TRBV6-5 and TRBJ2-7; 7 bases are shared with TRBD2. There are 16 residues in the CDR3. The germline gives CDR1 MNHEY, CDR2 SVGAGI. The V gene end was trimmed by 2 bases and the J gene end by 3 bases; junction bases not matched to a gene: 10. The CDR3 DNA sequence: TGTGCCAGCAGTTACCGGGGGGTAGCGGAGTGCTACGAGCAGTACTTC. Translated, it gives CASSYRGVAECYEQYF.